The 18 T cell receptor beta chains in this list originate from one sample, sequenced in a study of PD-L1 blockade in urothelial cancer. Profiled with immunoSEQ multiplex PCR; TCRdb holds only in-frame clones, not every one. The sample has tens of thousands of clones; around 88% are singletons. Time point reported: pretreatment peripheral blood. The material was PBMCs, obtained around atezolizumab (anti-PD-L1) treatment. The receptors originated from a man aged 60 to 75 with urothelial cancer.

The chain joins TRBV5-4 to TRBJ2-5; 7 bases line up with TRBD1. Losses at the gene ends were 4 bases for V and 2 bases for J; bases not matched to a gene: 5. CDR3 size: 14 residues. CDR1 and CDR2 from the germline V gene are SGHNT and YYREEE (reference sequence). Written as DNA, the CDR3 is TGTGCCAGCAGCCTCCCGGGACAGCAAGAGACCCAGTACTTC. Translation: CASSLPGQQETQYF.

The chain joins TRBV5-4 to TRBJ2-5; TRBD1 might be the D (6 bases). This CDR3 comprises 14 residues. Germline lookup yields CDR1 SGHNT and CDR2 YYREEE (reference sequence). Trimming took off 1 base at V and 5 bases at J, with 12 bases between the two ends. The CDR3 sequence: CASSLWRRGETQYF. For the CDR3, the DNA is TGTGCCAGCAGCTTGTGGCGCAGGGGTGAGACCCAGTACTTC.

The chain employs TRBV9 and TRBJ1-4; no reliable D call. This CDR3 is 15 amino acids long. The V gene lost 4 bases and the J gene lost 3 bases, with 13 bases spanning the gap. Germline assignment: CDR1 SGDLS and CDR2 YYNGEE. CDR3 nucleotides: TGTGCCAGCAGCTCCGGCGACAAGGCTAATGAAAAACTGTTTTTT. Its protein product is CASSSGDKANEKLFF.

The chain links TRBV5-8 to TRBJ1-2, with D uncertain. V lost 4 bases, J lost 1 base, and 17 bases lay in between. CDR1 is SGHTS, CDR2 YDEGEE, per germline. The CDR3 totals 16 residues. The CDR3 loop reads CASSDHPGLYNYGYTF. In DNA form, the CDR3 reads TGTGCCAGCAGCGATCACCCAGGCTTGTATAACTATGGCTACACCTTC.

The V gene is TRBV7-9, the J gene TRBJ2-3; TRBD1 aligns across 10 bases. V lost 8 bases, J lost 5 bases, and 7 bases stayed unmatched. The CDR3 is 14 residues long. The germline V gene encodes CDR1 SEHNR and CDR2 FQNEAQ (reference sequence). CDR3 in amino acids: CASGRQGAKDTQYF. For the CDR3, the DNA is TGTGCCAGCGGGAGACAGGGGGCGAAAGATACGCAGTATTTT.

This CDR3 is CASSPEEDREIGYTF. CDR3 sequence (DNA): TGTGCCAGCAGCCCAGAGGAGGACAGGGAAATTGGCTACACCTTC. The chain recombines TRBV4-2 with TRBJ1-2; 8 bases are a match to TRBD1. Unmatched junction bases numbered 11, after V lost 4 bases and J lost 7 bases. The CDR3 loop spans 15 amino acids. The germline CDR1 and CDR2 sequences are LGHNA and YNFKEQ.

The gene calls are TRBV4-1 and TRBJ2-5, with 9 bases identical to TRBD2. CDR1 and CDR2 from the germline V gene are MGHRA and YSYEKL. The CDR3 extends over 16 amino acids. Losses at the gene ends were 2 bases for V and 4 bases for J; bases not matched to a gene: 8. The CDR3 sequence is CASSQLERGERETQYF. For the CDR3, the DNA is TGCGCCAGCAGCCAATTGGAGCGGGGGGAGCGAGAGACCCAGTACTTC.

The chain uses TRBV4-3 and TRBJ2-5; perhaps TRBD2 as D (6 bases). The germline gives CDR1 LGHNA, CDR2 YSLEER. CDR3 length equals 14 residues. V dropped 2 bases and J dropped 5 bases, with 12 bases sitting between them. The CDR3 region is CASSQRLARETQYF. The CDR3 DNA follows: TGCGCCAGCAGCCAACGGCTAGCGCGGGAGACCCAGTACTTC.

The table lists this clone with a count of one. CDR3 protein: CASSLDRGAGANVLTF. DNA for the CDR3: TGTGCCAGCAGTTTAGACAGGGGGGCTGGGGCCAACGTCCTGACTTTC. The J gene is TRBJ2-6, the V gene TRBV28; 9 bases align to TRBD1. CDR3 length: 16 amino acids. CDR1 is MDHEN and CDR2 is SYDVKM in the germline V gene. J was trimmed by 2 bases and V by 2 bases; bases with no gene match: 1.

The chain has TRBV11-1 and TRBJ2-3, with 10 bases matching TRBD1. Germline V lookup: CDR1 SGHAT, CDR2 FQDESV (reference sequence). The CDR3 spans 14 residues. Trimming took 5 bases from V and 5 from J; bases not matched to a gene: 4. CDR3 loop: CASSTWDRGDTQYF. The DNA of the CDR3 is TGTGCCAGCAGCACCTGGGACAGGGGAGATACGCAGTATTTT.

CDR3 amino acids: CASSRQSQGAANRQPQHF. For the CDR3, the DNA is TGTGCCAGCAGTCGGCAATCACAGGGGGCAGCTAACCGACAGCCCCAGCATTTT. The chain combines TRBV28 with TRBJ1-5; the match to TRBD1 covers 9 bases. This CDR3 has 18 amino acids. CDR1 is MDHEN, CDR2 SYDVKM, per germline. V lost 5 bases, J lost 7 bases, and 18 bases stayed unmatched.

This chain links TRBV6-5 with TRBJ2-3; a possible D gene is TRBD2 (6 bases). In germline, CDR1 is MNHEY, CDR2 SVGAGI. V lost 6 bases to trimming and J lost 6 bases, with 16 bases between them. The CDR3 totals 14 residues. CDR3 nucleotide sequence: TGTGCCAGCAGAGGGGAGCTAGCGAGTGATACGCAGTATTTT. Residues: CASRGELASDTQYF.

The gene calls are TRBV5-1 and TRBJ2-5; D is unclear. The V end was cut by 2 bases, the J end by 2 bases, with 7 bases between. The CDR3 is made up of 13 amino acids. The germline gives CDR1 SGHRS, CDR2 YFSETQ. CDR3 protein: CASSFSFQETQYF. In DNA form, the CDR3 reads TGCGCCAGCAGCTTTTCTTTTCAAGAGACCCAGTACTTC.

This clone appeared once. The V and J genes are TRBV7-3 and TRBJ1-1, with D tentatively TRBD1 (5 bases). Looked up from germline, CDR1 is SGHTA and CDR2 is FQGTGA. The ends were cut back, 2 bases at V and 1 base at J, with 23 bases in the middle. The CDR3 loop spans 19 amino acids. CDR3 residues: CASSLGWNRKSIKNTEAFF. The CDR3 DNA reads TGTGCCAGCAGCTTAGGTTGGAACAGGAAGTCGATCAAGAACACTGAAGCTTTCTTT. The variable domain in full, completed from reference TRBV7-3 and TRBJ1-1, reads GAGVSQTPSNKVTEKGKYVELRCDPISGHTALYWYRQSLGQGPEFLIYFQGTGAADDSGLPNDRFFAVRPEGSVSTLKIQRTERGDSAVYLCASSLGWNRKSIKNTEAFFGQGTRLTVV.

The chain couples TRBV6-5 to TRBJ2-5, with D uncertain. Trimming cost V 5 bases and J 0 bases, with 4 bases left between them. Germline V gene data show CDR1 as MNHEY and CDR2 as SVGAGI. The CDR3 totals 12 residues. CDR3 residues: CASSRDQETQYF. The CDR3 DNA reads TGTGCCAGCAGTCGAGACCAAGAGACCCAGTACTTC.

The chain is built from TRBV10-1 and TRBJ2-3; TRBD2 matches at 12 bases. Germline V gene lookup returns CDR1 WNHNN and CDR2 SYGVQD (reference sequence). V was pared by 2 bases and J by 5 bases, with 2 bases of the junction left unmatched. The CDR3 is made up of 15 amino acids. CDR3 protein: CASSETSGGRDTQYF. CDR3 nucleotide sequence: TGCGCCAGCAGTGAGACTAGCGGGGGGCGAGATACGCAGTATTTT.

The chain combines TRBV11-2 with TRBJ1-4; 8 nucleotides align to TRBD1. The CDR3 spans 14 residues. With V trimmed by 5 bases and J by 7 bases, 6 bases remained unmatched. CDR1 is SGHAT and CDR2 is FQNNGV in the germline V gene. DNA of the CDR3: TGTGCCAGCAGCCATGACAGGGGCGGTGAAAAACTGTTTTTT. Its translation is CASSHDRGGEKLFF.

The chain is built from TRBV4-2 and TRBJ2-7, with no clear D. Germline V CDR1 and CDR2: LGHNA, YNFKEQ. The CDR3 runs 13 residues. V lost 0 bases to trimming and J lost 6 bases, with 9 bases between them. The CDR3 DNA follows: TGTGCCAGCAGCCAAGATATAGGCGGCGAGCAGTACTTC. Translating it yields CASSQDIGGEQYF.